A single sample gave rise to the 17 T cell receptor beta chains below, sequenced in a study of neurological immune-mediated disorders (dated by TCRdb to the late 2010s). The method was 5' RACE. The run used an Illumina HiSeq 2500. TCRdb's own reprocessing of the public reads used fastp at Q25 and MiXCR and kept productive beta chains. Each record represents a unique CDR3 protein, reported with the most common genes and DNA among its rows. This sample gives about 59,000 distinct CDR3 sequences in total; roughly 12% of them show up just once. The ten most abundant clones make up about 11% of the sample. Specimen: PBMCs. Receptors were obtained from an older woman with HTLV-1-associated myelopathy (HAM/TSP).

The sample holds many counts of this clonotype. This chain uses TRBV12-3 or TRBV12-4 with TRBJ1-2, with a tentative D call TRBD1 (5 bases). The germline V and J ends were trimmed by 6 bases and 2 bases, with 7 bases remaining between them. The CDR3 loop spans 12 amino acids. The DNA for the CDR3 is TGTGCCAGCAGCGACAGAAACTATGGCTACACCTTC. This encodes CASSDRNYGYTF.

Many counts were recorded for this clonotype. The J gene is TRBJ2-7, the V gene TRBV7-9, with 13 bases lining up with TRBD2. CDR1 is SEHNR and CDR2 is FQNEAQ in the germline V gene (reference sequence). This CDR3 spans 15 amino acids. J lost 7 bases, V lost 5 bases, and 8 bases had no gene match. CDR3 protein: CASSPGLAGPGEQYF. CDR3 DNA sequence: TGTGCCAGCAGCCCGGGACTAGCGGGGCCGGGGGAGCAGTACTTC.

This clonotype has a count of ten or more. CDR3 coding DNA: TGCAGTGCCCTGGGCAGCTACGCGGGCACTGAAGCTTTCTTT. Its translation is CSALGSYAGTEAFF. The chain links TRBV20-1 to TRBJ1-1; D is uncertain. From germline, CDR1 is DFQATT and CDR2 SNEGSKA (reference sequence). The CDR3 has 14 residues. With 6 bases removed from V and 4 bases from J, the gap between germline ends came to 18 bases.

This clonotype showed up many times. The chain couples TRBV5-1 to TRBJ1-3, with TRBD1 matching 9 bases. V trimming: 4 bases; J trimming: 0 bases; junction bases outside the gene matches: 8. The CDR3 loop spans 17 amino acids. Germline CDR1 reads SGHRS; CDR2 reads YFSETQ. The CDR3 loop reads CASSPTGQGNSGNTIYF. DNA for the CDR3: TGCGCCAGCAGCCCGACCGGACAGGGGAACTCTGGAAACACCATATATTTT.

This clonotype occurred many times. DNA for the CDR3: TGCGCCAGCGCCCATCGGCTTCTGGACGAGCAGTACTTC. Translated, it gives CASAHRLLDEQYF. The chain links TRBV5-1 to TRBJ2-7; the D is unclear. Germline loops: CDR1 SGHRS, CDR2 YFSETQ. CDR3 length: 13 amino acids. V gave up 7 bases and J gave up 5 bases, with 16 bases separating them.

The sample holds many counts of this clonotype. The chain employs TRBV29-1 and TRBJ2-1, with D unclear. The CDR3 consists of 10 residues. Deletions cut 4 bases from V and 5 bases from J, with 3 bases between. Germline V gives CDR1 SQVTM, CDR2 ANQGSEA. The CDR3 nucleotides are TGCAGCGTTGGAAACAATGAGCAGTTCTTC. Its translation is CSVGNNEQFF.

This clonotype was detected ten times or more. This rearrangement joins TRBV2 to TRBJ1-5; D might be TRBD1 (5 bases). Germline V lookup: CDR1 SNHLY, CDR2 FYNNEI. This CDR3 comprises 13 residues. V was cut by 7 bases and J by 7 bases, with 14 bases left in between. CDR3 sequence (DNA): TGTGCCAGCAATAGACAGCGGAGGCAGCCCCAGCATTTT. Translating it yields CASNRQRRQPQHF.

This clonotype was observed at least ten times. The chain links TRBV18 to TRBJ2-1; D perhaps matches TRBD2 (6 bases). This CDR3 has 15 amino acids. V lost 8 bases to trimming and J lost 0 bases, with 14 bases between them. Germline V gene sequence: CDR1 KGHSH, CDR2 LQKENI. The CDR3 bases are TGTGCCAGCACCCTAGCGAAAATCTCCTACAATGAGCAGTTCTTC. Protein product: CASTLAKISYNEQFF.

This clonotype was seen only a few times. This chain joins TRBV7-9 and TRBJ2-2; no clear D gene. V was shortened by 4 bases and J by 2 bases, with 11 bases between the two germline ends. CDR3 length: 15 amino acids. Germline CDR1 SEHNR, CDR2 FQNEAQ (reference sequence). CDR3 in DNA: TGTGCCAGCAGCTCTGCGACACCTAACACCGGGGAGCTGTTTTTT. Translated, it gives CASSSATPNTGELFF.

This clonotype has a count of ten or more. V and J are TRBV5-1 and TRBJ2-3; 7 nucleotides match TRBD2. V shed 4 bases and J 6 bases; nucleotides not matched to a gene: 11. Germline CDR1 SGHRS, CDR2 YFSETQ. This CDR3 comprises 15 residues. CDR3 loop: CASSISQRDSDTQYF. Written as DNA, the CDR3 is TGCGCCAGCAGCATATCCCAGCGGGATTCTGATACGCAGTATTTT.

This clonotype was found many times. This chain connects TRBV12-5 to TRBJ2-7; 10 bases align to TRBD2. Germline CDR1 LGHNT, CDR2 FRNRAP. This CDR3 contains 14 residues. Trimming cost V 0 bases and J 13 bases; bases outside gene matches: 9. The CDR3 nucleotides read TGTGCTAGTGGTTTGGTCGATCCCGGGACTAGCGCATACTTC. Encoded protein: CASGLVDPGTSAYF.

The chain links TRBV5-5 to TRBJ2-3; TRBD1 aligns across 8 bases. This CDR3 is 15 amino acids long. Trimming at V came to 4 bases and at J to 3 bases, leaving 7 bases not matched to a gene. CDR1 is SGHKS, CDR2 YYEKEE, per germline (reference sequence). CDR3: CASSTDREATDTQYF. The DNA for the CDR3 is TGTGCCAGCAGCACGGACAGGGAAGCGACAGATACGCAGTATTTT.

Notes on this clonotype: The junction departs from germline at one end; a sequencing error may be responsible. The rearrangement joins TRBV30 to TRBJ1-1, with D unresolved. Germline assignment: CDR1 GTSNPN and CDR2 SVGIG (reference sequence). There are 16 residues in the CDR3. CDR3 in amino acids: CAWGVLALALNTEAFF. The CDR3 DNA follows: TGTGCCTGGGGTGTACTGGCCTTGGCATTGAACACTGAAGCTTTCTTT.

In its sample, this clonotype was seen many times. V gene TRBV11-2 combines with J gene TRBJ2-1, with 13 bases identical to TRBD2. The germline V gene encodes CDR1 SGHAT and CDR2 FQNNGV. The CDR3 has 19 amino acids. V shed 5 bases, J shed 0 bases, and the junction held 10 bases outside the gene matches. CDR3 protein: CASSVTPGLAGTSYNEQFF. The CDR3 region has the DNA TGTGCCAGCAGCGTAACCCCGGGACTAGCGGGGACCTCCTACAATGAGCAGTTCTTC.

This clonotype appeared many times. This chain connects TRBV18 to TRBJ1-2, with 9 positions matching TRBD1. The germline V gene encodes CDR1 KGHSH and CDR2 LQKENI. Losses at the gene ends were 3 bases for V and 2 bases for J; bases not matched to a gene: 4. This CDR3 spans 15 amino acids. DNA of the CDR3: TGTGCCAGCTCACCCCGGACAGGGGAGAACTATGGCTACACCTTC. It encodes CASSPRTGENYGYTF.

As for this clonotype: This clone may be a read error of a much larger clone one base away. The V call is TRBV5-1, the J call TRBJ2-7, with D perhaps matching TRBD2 (5 bases). Trimming removed 2 bases from V and 5 bases from J, with 17 bases in between. CDR1 is SGHRS, CDR2 YFSETQ, per germline. This CDR3 has 15 residues. In nucleotides, the CDR3 is TGCGCCAGCAGCTTTTTGGTACCTCCCGGGGACGAGCAGTACTTC. Translated, it gives CASSFLVPPGDEQYF.

Comment on this clonotype: At one end, the junction sequence differs from germline, possibly due to a read error. The DNA for the CDR3 is TGCGCCAGCAGCTCAGGTGGCAATCACCCCCAGCATTTT. Residues: CASSSGGNHPQHF. The gene calls are TRBV7-9 and TRBJ1-5; D ambiguous. Germline V gene sequence: CDR1 SEHNR, CDR2 FQNEAQ (reference sequence). There are 13 residues in the CDR3.